This TCR beta chain was documented in a study of early T cells in non-severe SARS-CoV-2 infection. About the research overall: RNA in bulk from unsorted whole blood was sequenced, and chains were unpaired.

Concerning this clonotype: Antigen: not known. A much bigger clone sits one base away, suggesting this may be a read error.

Germline assignment: CDR1 MGHRA and CDR2 YSYEKL. The length of the CDR3 is 14 residues. Findings of the study overall: VDJdb matches were skewed toward anti-spike CD8 T cell responses.

Individual cDNA molecules carried attached unique molecular identifiers. Via MiXCR, TCRdb re-called the 5' RACE reads, giving one row per CDR3 protein. The sample comprises 45,000 or so distinct CDR3 sequences, roughly 6.2% of which are singletons, and approximately 13% rests with the top ten. This receptor was obtained from an adult who was a healthcare worker with PCR-confirmed SARS-CoV-2 infection or an uninfected control (not recorded which). The sample consisted of whole blood. This sequence joins TRBV4-1 and TRBJ2-1; D unclear. The CDR3, as DNA: TGCGCCAGCAGCCAACGGCAGCCCTACAATGGGCAGTTCTTC. Its protein is CASSQRQPYNGQFF.